The clone carrying this T cell receptor (beta chain) was seen only a few times. Its antigen is not known. The data originate from a study of T-cell reconstitution after alpha-beta-depleted transplantation in children. Overall study results and limits: At one year after transplant, newly produced T cells mostly accounted for T-cell counts and diversity. Several hundred rapidly expanded clones from non-depleted graft cells reportedly supplied alpha-beta T cells about two months post-transplant. Surviving recipient T cells and thymic progenitors produced the high day-60 TCRbeta diversity seen in some patients.

The library targeted TCRbeta and was prepared with unique molecular identifiers. A single record per CDR3 protein comes from TCRdb applying MiXCR to the PCR reads. The sample yields about 150,000 distinct CDR3 sequences, around 10% seen once. Sequences were derived from PBMCs, mostly from graft donor cells, sampled 180 days after TCRalphabeta/CD19-depleted stem cell transplant. The TCR sequence derives from a female patient between 2 and 15 years old who had a stem cell transplant for congenital amegakaryocytic thrombocytopenia, so the T cells may come from the graft donor.

CDR3 sequence: CASSQRGKTPHNEQFF. Written as DNA, the CDR3 is TGTGCCAGCAGTCAAAGAGGCAAAACCCCCCACAATGAGCAGTTCTTC. The chain combines TRBV13 with TRBJ2-1; no reliable D call. V was cut by 6 bases and J by 5 bases, with 20 bases left in between. The CDR3 sequence is 16 residues long. CDR1 and CDR2 from the germline V gene are PRHDT and FYEKMQ (reference sequence). The full variable domain, in which reference TRBV13 and TRBJ2-1 provide the parts outside the CDR3, is AAGVIQSPRHLIKEKRETATLKCYPIPRHDTVYWYQQGPGQDPQFLISFYEKMQSDKGSIPDRFSAQQFSDYHSELNMSSLELGDSALYFCASSQRGKTPHNEQFFGPGTRLTVL.